These 15 T cell receptor beta chains were all obtained from the same sample, sequenced in a study of blood T cells in healthy people across ages. A second PCR, run for about 7 to 11 cycles, used a sample-barcoded 5' primer plus a J-beta primer mix. Using its own MiXCR run on the 5' RACE reads, TCRdb lists one record per CDR3 protein. The sample holds around 1.1 million distinct CDR3 sequences, roughly two fifths seen once. What was sequenced was blood. Receptors were obtained from a young man in good health.

The gene calls are TRBV28 and TRBJ1-1; D gene uncertain. V gave up 7 bases and J gave up 3 bases, with 9 bases separating them. In germline, CDR1 is MDHEN, CDR2 SYDVKM. This CDR3 has 12 amino acids. CDR3 sequence: CASTLSYTEAFF. The CDR3 DNA follows: TGTGCCAGCACCCTCTCGTACACTGAAGCTTTCTTT.

V gene TRBV20-1 combines with J gene TRBJ2-2; D not certain. Trimming cost V 2 bases and J 6 bases, with 13 bases left between them. Germline V gene lookup returns CDR1 DFQATT and CDR2 SNEGSKA (reference sequence). The CDR3 contains 14 residues. In nucleotides, the CDR3 is TGCAGTGCTAGAAGTGACATCCCGCCCGGGGAGCTGTTTTTT. It is translated as CSARSDIPPGELFF.

This clonotype has more than one count but fewer than ten. V usage is TRBV11-1 and J usage is TRBJ2-3; 8 positions match TRBD2. This CDR3 is 18 amino acids long. With 1 base clipped from V and 2 bases from J, the junction kept 11 bases outside the gene matches. Germline V gene data show CDR1 as SGHAT and CDR2 as FQDESV (reference sequence). The CDR3 reads CASSLVGPSGSTTDTQYF. CDR3 coding DNA: TGTGCCAGCAGCTTAGTCGGTCCTAGCGGGTCTACCACAGATACGCAGTATTTT.

On this clonotype itself: A junction boundary mismatches the germline segment, possibly from a read error. The chain is built from TRBV7-7 and TRBJ2-1; maybe TRBD1 (7 bases). Germline lookup yields CDR1 SSHAT and CDR2 FNYEAQ (reference sequence). The CDR3 has 16 residues. CDR3 region: CASSLQFAEGASEQFF. DNA for the CDR3: TGTGCTAGCAGCTTACAGTTTGCGGAGGGGGCATCTGAGCAGTTCTTC.

The V call is TRBV20-1, the J call TRBJ2-7; 7 nucleotides line up with TRBD1. Germline-derived CDR1 and CDR2 are DFQATT and SNEGSKA (reference sequence). The CDR3 is 16 residues long. Trimming took 0 bases from V and 6 from J; bases not matched to a gene: 14. The CDR3 region is CSARDPAREQGSEQYF. Written as DNA, the CDR3 is TGCAGTGCTAGAGATCCCGCGCGCGAACAGGGGAGCGAGCAGTACTTC.

The chain uses TRBV9 and TRBJ2-7; D possibly corresponds to TRBD1 (6 bases). V was pared by 2 bases and J by 0 bases, with 9 bases between. Looked up from germline, CDR1 is SGDLS and CDR2 is YYNGEE. The length of the CDR3 is 14 residues. The CDR3: CASSVDRYSYEQYF. The CDR3 DNA sequence: TGTGCCAGCAGCGTCGACAGGTACTCCTACGAGCAGTACTTC.

This chain connects TRBV5-1 to TRBJ2-3; 9 bases match TRBD1. Germline V gene lookup returns CDR1 SGHRS and CDR2 YFSETQ. The CDR3 sequence is 16 residues long. The junction had 7 bases not matched to a gene; V was cut back by 0 bases and J by 5 bases. This chain's CDR3 is CASSLADRGRGDTQYF. DNA for the CDR3: TGCGCCAGCAGCTTGGCCGACAGGGGGAGAGGAGATACGCAGTATTTT.

This clonotype was seen a few times. V is TRBV12-3 or TRBV12-4 and J is TRBJ2-7, with a possible D match to TRBD2 (6 bases). CDR3 length: 15 amino acids. Trimming stripped 6 bases from V and 0 bases from J, with 15 bases between. The CDR3 sequence: CASRGGWESSYEQYF. The CDR3 DNA sequence: TGTGCCAGCAGGGGGGGATGGGAGAGCTCCTACGAGCAGTACTTC.

This clonotype appeared many times. This sequence joins TRBV12-5 and TRBJ2-2; D might be TRBD1 or TRBD2, each matching 6 bases. Germline-derived CDR1 and CDR2 are LGHNT and FRNRAP. Between the trimmed V and J ends, which lost 6 bases and 7 bases, there was a span of 12 bases. The CDR3 sequence is 13 residues long. The CDR3 here is CASGTGANGELFF. CDR3 coding DNA: TGTGCTAGTGGCACGGGGGCTAACGGGGAGCTGTTTTTT.

This clonotype was counted only a few times. The gene calls are TRBV7-9 and TRBJ1-4; D perhaps matches TRBD1 (6 bases). V was pared by 1 base and J by 7 bases, with 10 bases between. Per germline, CDR1 SEHNR and CDR2 FQNEAQ (reference sequence). This CDR3 region has 14 residues. In DNA, the CDR3 is TGTGCCAGCAGCTTAGACAGGGTTACTGAAAAACTGTTTTTT. Translation: CASSLDRVTEKLFF.

This clonotype appeared a single time. The genes are TRBV5-5 and TRBJ2-7; TRBD1 might be the D (6 bases). The CDR3 loop spans 13 amino acids. Germline V gene data show CDR1 as SGHKS and CDR2 as YYEKEE (reference sequence). Trimming took off 0 bases at V and 6 bases at J, with 10 bases between the two ends. CDR3 protein: CASSLDIGGEQYF. The CDR3 nucleotides are TGTGCCAGCAGCTTGGACATAGGGGGCGAGCAGTACTTC.

The chain joins TRBV6-6 to TRBJ1-6; D is uncertain. Germline values: CDR1 MNHNY, CDR2 SVGAGI (reference sequence). The CDR3 contains 13 residues. V gave up 5 bases and J gave up 8 bases, with 10 bases separating them. CDR3 nucleotides: TGTGCCAGCAGTGTTCGAGGCGATTCACCCCTCCACTTT. This encodes CASSVRGDSPLHF.

This clonotype has only a few counts. This chain joins TRBV20-1 and TRBJ1-6, with a tentative D call TRBD1 (6 bases). The V end lost 3 bases, the J end lost 7 bases, and 13 bases lay between the germline ends. CDR1 and CDR2 from the germline V gene are DFQATT and SNEGSKA (reference sequence). The CDR3 contains 14 residues. The CDR3 reads CSARGGQNNSPLHF. DNA for the CDR3: TGCAGTGCTAGGGGAGGACAGAACAATTCACCCCTCCACTTT.

In this sample, this clonotype turned up a few times. The genes are TRBV4-3 and TRBJ2-1, with D maybe TRBD2 (5 bases). This CDR3 region has 14 residues. Germline loops: CDR1 LGHNA, CDR2 YSLEER. Trimming stripped 2 bases from V and 7 bases from J, with 12 bases between. CDR3 loop: CASSQPGKTNEQFF. In DNA form, the CDR3 reads TGCGCCAGCAGCCAACCCGGGAAGACTAATGAGCAGTTCTTC.

The gene calls are TRBV29-1 and TRBJ2-1, with 11 bases aligning to TRBD2. The V gene end was trimmed by 4 bases and the J gene end by 8 bases; junction bases not matched to a gene: 10. The CDR3 covers 15 residues. In germline, CDR1 is SQVTM, CDR2 ANQGSEA. The CDR3, as DNA: TGCAGCGTTGTACCCGGGACTAGCGGTGTCGATGAGCAGTTCTTC. Translating it yields CSVVPGTSGVDEQFF.